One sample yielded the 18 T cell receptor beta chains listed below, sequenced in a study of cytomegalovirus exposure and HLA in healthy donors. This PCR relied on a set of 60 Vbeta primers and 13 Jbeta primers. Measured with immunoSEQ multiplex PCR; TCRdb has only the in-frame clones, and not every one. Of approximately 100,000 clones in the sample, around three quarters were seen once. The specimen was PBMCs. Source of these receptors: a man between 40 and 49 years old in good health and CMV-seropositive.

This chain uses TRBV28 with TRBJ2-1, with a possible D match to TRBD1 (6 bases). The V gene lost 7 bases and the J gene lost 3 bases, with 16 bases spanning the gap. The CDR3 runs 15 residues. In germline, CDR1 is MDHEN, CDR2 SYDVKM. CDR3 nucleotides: TGTGCCAGCATCGACGGACAGAAGATCTACAATGAGCAGTTCTTC. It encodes CASIDGQKIYNEQFF.

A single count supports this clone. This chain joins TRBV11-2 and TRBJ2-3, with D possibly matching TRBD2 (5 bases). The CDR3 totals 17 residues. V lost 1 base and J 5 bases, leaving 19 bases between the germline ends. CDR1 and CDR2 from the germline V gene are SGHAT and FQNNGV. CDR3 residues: CASSLGRLVLERDTQYF. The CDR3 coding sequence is TGTGCCAGCAGCTTAGGGAGGCTAGTTCTGGAAAGAGATACGCAGTATTTT.

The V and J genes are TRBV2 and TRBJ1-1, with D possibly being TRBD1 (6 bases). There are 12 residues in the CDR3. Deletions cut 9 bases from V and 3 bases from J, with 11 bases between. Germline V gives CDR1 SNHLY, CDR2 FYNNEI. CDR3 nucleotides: TGTGCCAGTACAGGGTCGGACACTGAAGCTTTCTTT. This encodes CASTGSDTEAFF.

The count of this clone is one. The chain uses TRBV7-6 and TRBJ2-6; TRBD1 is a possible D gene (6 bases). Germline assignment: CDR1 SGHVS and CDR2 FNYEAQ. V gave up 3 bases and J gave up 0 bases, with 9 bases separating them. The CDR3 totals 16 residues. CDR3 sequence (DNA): TGTGCCAGCAGCTTCTCAGGGGCCTCTGGGGCCAACGTCCTGACTTTC. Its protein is CASSFSGASGANVLTF.

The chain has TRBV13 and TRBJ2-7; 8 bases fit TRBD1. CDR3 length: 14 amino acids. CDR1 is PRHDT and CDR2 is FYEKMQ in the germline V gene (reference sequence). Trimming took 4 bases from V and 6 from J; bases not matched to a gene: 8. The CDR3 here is CASSSGQAFSEQYF. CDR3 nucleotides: TGTGCCAGCAGCTCGGGACAGGCGTTTTCCGAGCAGTACTTC.

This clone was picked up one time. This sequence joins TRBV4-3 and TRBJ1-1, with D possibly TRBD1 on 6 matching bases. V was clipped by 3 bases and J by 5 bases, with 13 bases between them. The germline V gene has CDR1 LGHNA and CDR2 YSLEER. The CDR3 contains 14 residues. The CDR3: CASSQATGRTEAFF. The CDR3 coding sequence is TGCGCCAGCAGCCAGGCCACAGGGAGAACTGAAGCTTTCTTT.

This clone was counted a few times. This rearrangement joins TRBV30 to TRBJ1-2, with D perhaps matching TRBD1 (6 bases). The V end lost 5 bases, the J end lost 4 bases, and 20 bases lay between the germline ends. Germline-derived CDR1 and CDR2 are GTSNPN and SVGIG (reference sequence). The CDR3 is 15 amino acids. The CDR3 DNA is TGTGCCTGGGGGATGTTAGGACAGAGACTCTATGGCTACACCTTC. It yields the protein CAWGMLGQRLYGYTF. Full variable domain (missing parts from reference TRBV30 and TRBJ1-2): SQTIHQWPATLVQPVGSPLSLECTVEGTSNPNLYWYRQAAGRGLQLLFYSVGIGQISSEVPQNLSASRPQDRQFILSSKKLLLSDSGFYLCAWGMLGQRLYGYTFGSGTRLTVV.

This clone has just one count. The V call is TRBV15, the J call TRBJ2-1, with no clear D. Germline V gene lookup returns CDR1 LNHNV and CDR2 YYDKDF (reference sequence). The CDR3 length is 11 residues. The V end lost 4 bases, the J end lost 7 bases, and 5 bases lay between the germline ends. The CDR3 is CATSTSNEQFF. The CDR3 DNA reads TGTGCCACCAGCACCAGTAATGAGCAGTTCTTC.

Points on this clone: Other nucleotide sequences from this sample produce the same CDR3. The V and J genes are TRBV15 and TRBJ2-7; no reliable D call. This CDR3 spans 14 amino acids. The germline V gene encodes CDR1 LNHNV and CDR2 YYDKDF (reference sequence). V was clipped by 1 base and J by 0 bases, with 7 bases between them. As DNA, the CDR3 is TGTGCCACCAGCAGAGGTGGCAGCTCCTACGAGCAGTACTTC. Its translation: CATSRGGSSYEQYF.

CDR3 in amino acids: CASSQVLGGAVSDTQYF. CDR3 DNA sequence: TGCGCCAGCAGCCAAGTTCTGGGCGGGGCCGTCAGCGATACGCAGTATTTT. The chain combines TRBV4-3 with TRBJ2-3, with D maybe TRBD2 (6 bases). V gave up 1 base and J gave up 6 bases, with 20 bases separating them. Germline V CDR1 and CDR2: LGHNA, YSLEER. The CDR3 totals 17 residues.

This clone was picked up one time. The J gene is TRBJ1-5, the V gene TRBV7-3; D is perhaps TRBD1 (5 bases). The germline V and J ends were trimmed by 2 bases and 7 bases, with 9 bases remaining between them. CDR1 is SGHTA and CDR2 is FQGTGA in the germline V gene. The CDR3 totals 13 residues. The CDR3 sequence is CASSLGALQPQHF. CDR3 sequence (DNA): TGTGCCAGCAGCTTAGGGGCGTTGCAGCCCCAGCATTTT.

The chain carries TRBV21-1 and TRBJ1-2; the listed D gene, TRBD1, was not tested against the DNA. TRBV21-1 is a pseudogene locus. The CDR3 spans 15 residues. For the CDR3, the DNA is TGTGCCAGCAGCAAATGGGACAGAGTTAACTATGGCTACACCTTC. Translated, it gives CASSKWDRVNYGYTF.

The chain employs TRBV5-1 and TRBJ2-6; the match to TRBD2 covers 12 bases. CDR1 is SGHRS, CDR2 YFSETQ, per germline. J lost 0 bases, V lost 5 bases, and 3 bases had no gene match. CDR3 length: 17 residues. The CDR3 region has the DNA TGCGCCAGCAGTCGACTAGCGGGGGCCTCTGGGGCCAACGTCCTGACTTTC. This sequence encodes CASSRLAGASGANVLTF.

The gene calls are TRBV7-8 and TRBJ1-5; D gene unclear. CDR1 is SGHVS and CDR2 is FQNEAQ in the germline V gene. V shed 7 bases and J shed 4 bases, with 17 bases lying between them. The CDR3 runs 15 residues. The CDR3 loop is CASTQSARNNQPQHF. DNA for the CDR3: TGTGCCAGCACTCAGTCGGCCAGGAATAATCAGCCCCAGCATTTT.

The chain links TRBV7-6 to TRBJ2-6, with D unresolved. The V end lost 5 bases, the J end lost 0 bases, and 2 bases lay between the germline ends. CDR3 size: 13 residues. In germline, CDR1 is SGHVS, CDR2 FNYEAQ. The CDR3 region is CASSHSGANVLTF. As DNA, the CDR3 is TGTGCCAGCAGCCACTCTGGGGCCAACGTCCTGACTTTC.

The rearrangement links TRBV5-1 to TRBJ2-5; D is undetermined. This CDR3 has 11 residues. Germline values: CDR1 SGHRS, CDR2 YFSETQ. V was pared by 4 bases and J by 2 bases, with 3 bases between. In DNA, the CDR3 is TGCGCCAGCAGCATACAAGAGACCCAGTACTTC. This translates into CASSIQETQYF.

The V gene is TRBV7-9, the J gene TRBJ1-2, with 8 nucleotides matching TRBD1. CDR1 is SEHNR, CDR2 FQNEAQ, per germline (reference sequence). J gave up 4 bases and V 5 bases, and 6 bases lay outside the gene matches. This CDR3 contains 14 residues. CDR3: CASSRETGGYGYTF. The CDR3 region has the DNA TGTGCCAGCAGCCGAGAAACAGGGGGCTATGGCTACACCTTC.

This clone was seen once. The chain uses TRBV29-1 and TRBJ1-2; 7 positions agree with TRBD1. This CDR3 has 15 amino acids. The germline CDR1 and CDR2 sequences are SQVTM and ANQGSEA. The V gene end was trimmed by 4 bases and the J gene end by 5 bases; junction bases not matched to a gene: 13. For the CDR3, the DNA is TGCAGCGTTGGAGGCTTCGAGGGGGCGATTTATGGCTACACCTTC. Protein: CSVGGFEGAIYGYTF.